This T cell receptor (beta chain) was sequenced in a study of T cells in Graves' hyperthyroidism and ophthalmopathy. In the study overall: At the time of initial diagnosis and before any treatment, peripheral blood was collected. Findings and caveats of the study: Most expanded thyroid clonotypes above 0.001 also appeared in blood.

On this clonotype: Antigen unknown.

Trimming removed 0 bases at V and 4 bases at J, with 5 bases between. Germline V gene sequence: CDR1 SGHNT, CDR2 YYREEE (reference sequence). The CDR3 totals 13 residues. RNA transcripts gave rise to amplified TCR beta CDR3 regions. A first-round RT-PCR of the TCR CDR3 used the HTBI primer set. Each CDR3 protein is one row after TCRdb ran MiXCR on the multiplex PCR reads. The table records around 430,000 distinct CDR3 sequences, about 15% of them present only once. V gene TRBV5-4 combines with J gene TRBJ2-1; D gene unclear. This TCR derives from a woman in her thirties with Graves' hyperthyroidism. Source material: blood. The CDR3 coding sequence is TGTGCCAGCAGCTTGGATTTATACAATGAGCAGTTCTTC. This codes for CASSLDLYNEQFF.